What follows are 8 T cell receptor beta chains derived from one specimen sequenced in a study of siplizumab effects on memory and regulatory T cells. Produced via immunoSEQ multiplex PCR; TCRdb's table is partial and in-frame only. The sample records roughly 93,000 clones, about 94% being singletons. The sequencing input was non-Treg CD4+ T cells sorted from blood. These receptors all come from a human donor in good health.

The rearrangement uses TRBV11-2 and TRBJ1-1, with D unclear. This CDR3 is built from 13 residues. CDR1 and CDR2 (germline): SGHAT, FQNNGV. V gave up 1 base and J gave up 1 base, with 4 bases separating them. The CDR3 sequence is CASSLVGNTEAFF. The CDR3 DNA is TGTGCCAGCAGCTTAGTAGGGAACACTGAAGCTTTCTTT.

V usage is TRBV13 and J usage is TRBJ1-2, with TRBD1 identical over 7 bases. The V gene end was trimmed by 2 bases and the J gene end by 0 bases; junction bases not matched to a gene: 6. The CDR3 has 16 residues. Germline V gene lookup returns CDR1 PRHDT and CDR2 FYEKMQ (reference sequence). In DNA form, the CDR3 reads TGTGCCAGCAGCTTATTCAGGGGGTCTGCTAACTATGGCTACACCTTC. The encoded protein is CASSLFRGSANYGYTF.

This sequence joins TRBV6-5 and TRBJ2-5; D is uncertain. Trimming shortened V by 0 bases and J by 5 bases, and 10 bases separated the two germline ends. CDR1 MNHEY and CDR2 SVGAGI come from the germline V gene. The CDR3 totals 14 residues. The CDR3 spells CASSYSIIGETQYF. The CDR3 DNA sequence: TGTGCCAGCAGTTACTCGATTATCGGGGAGACCCAGTACTTC.

The chain is built from TRBV5-1 and TRBJ1-1; 9 nucleotides align to TRBD1. The germline CDR1 and CDR2 sequences are SGHRS and YFSETQ. The J segment lost 1 base and the V segment lost 0 bases, leaving 1 base of the junction unmatched. This CDR3 contains 15 residues. The CDR3 DNA sequence: TGCGCCAGCAGCTTGGACAGGGGGCGGAACACTGAAGCTTTCTTT. Its protein product is CASSLDRGRNTEAFF.

The V call is TRBV2, the J call TRBJ2-3, with TRBD2 matching 8 bases. The CDR3 consists of 13 residues. Germline CDR1 and CDR2: SNHLY and FYNNEI. V lost 9 bases to trimming and J lost 0 bases; unmatched junction nucleotides: 2. The CDR3 spells CARAGASTDTQYF. DNA of the CDR3: TGTGCCAGAGCGGGAGCAAGCACAGATACGCAGTATTTT.

V gene TRBV6-1 combines with J gene TRBJ1-1; TRBD1 is a possible D gene (5 bases). The germline CDR1 and CDR2 sequences are MNHNS and SASEGT. There are 13 residues in the CDR3. Between the trimmed V and J ends, which lost 5 bases and 1 base, there was a span of 8 bases. CDR3 in amino acids: CASSPQGNTEAFF. CDR3 in DNA: TGTGCCAGCAGTCCCCAGGGGAACACTGAAGCTTTCTTT.

The chain combines TRBV5-1 with TRBJ1-2; D might be TRBD1 (6 bases). This CDR3 is 17 amino acids long. Germline CDR1 and CDR2: SGHRS and YFSETQ. V was clipped by 1 base and J by 6 bases, with 22 bases between them. The CDR3 nucleotides read TGCGCCAGCAGCTTGCTCAAGGGGGATTGGAGGGAGGATGGCTACACCTTC. Amino acids: CASSLLKGDWREDGYTF. The full variable domain, completed using reference TRBV5-1 and TRBJ1-2, is KAGVTQTPRYLIKTRGQQVTLSCSPISGHRSVSWYQQTPGQGLQFLFEYFSETQRNKGNFPGRFSGRQFSNSRSEMNVSTLELGDSALYLCASSLLKGDWREDGYTFGSGTRLTVV.

The rearrangement uses TRBV7-9 and TRBJ2-3; D perhaps matches TRBD2 (6 bases). With 5 bases removed from V and 3 bases from J, the gap between germline ends came to 12 bases. This CDR3 is 14 amino acids long. CDR1 and CDR2 from the germline V gene are SEHNR and FQNEAQ (reference sequence). DNA of the CDR3: TGTGCCAGCAGCCCGGGACTTCGTACAGATACGCAGTATTTT. Translated: CASSPGLRTDTQYF.